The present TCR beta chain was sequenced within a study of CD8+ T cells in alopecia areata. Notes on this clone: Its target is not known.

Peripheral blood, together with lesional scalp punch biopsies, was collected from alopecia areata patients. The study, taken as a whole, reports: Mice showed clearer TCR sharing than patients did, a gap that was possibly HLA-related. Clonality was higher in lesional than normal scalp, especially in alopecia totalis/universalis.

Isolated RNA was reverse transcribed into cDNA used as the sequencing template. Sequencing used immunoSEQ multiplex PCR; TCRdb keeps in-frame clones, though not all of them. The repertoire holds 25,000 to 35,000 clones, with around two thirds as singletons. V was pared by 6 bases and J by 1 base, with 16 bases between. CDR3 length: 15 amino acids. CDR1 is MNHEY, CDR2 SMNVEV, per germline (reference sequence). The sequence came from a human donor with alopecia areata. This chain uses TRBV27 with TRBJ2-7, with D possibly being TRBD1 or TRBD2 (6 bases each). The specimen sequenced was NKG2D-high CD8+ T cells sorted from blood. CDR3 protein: CASSEGGPLSYEQYF. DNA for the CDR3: TGTGCCAGCAGCGAAGGGGGGCCCCTATCCTACGAGCAGTACTTC.